This T cell receptor (beta chain) was captured in a study of CD8+CD57+ T cells in acquired aplastic anemia. Overall study context: DNA from sorted CD4+ and CD8+ cells averaged roughly 3.4 ug. The average read count for CD4+ cells in healthy donors was about 10 million.

This clonotype was recorded many times. Its antigen is unidentified. Germline V gene data show CDR1 as LNHDA and CDR2 as SQIVND (reference sequence). The CDR3 runs 14 residues. Trimming removed 1 base at V and 6 bases at J, with 13 bases between. The use of genomic DNA as template underpinned the TCR beta VDJ and CDR3 profiling. TCRdb reprocessed the reads with MiXCR, giving one entry per CDR3 protein. In the table there are around 200,000 distinct CDR3 sequences, around half of which are singletons. Study-wide findings and caveats: Patients had around 30 CD8+ CDR3 sequences in common with controls (the shared set).

The rearrangement uses TRBV19 and TRBJ2-7; D is possibly TRBD2 (6 bases). This sequence originates from a human donor in good health, serving as a control. The material sequenced was sorted CD4+, CD8+, or CD8+CD57+ T cells (not recorded which) from PBMCs. The DNA of the CDR3 is TGTGCCAGTAGTATAGTAGGCGGGACGGCCGAGCAGTACTTC. Translating it yields CASSIVGGTAEQYF.